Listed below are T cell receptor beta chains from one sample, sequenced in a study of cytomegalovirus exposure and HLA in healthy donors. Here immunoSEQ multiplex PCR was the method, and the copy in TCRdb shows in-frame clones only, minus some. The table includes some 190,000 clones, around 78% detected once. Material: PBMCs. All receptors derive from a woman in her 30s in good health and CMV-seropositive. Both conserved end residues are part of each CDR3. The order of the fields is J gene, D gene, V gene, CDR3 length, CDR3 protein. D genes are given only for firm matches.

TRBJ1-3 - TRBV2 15 CASSRDTSPGNTIYF
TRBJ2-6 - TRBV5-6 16 CASSPGQSSGANVLTF
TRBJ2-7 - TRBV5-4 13 CASSLDSAYEQYF
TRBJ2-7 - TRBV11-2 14 CASSVSRNSYEQYF
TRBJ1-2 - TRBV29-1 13 CSGGGLAGDGYTF
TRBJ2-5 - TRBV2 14 CASSERTVQETQYF
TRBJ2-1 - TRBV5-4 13 CASAERNYNEQFF
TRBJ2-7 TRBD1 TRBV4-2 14 CASSYGQGTYEQYF
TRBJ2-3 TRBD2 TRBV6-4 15 CASSESSGGPDTQYF
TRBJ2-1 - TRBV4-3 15 CASSQYSSADNEQFF
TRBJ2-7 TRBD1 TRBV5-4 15 CASSFGQGAIYEQYF
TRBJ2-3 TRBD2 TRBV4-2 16 CASSHPSGWGTDTQYF
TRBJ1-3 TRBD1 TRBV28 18 CASSSLGTGGYTGNTIYF
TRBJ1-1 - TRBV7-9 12 CASSFQVTEAFF
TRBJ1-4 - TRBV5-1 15 CASSSSQGWSEKLFF
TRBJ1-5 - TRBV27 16 CASSSSAATGGQPQHF
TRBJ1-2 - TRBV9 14 CASSSKSHFYGYTF
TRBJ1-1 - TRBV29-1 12 CSGGGRGTEAFF
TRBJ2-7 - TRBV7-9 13 CASSLEGANEQYF
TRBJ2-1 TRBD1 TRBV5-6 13 CASSWGQYNEQFF
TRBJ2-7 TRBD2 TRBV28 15 CASSSPGTSGYEQYF
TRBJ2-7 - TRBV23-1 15 CASSQSDSNGYEQYF
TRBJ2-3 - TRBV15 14 CATSRQGETDTQYF
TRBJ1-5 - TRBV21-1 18 CASSKGGQGDLSNQPQHF
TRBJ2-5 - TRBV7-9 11 CASSLIQGQYF
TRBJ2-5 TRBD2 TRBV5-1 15 CASSFGAGGQETQYF
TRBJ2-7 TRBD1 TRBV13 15 CASSFLTTGTYEQYF
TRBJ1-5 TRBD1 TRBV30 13 CAWSTGVNQPQHF
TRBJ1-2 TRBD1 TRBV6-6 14 CASSYRGGAYGYTF
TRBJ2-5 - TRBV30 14 CAWSVTGYQETQYF
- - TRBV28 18 CASSYPSAGNLGTYEQYF
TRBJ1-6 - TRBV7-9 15 CASSLGQGSGSPLHF
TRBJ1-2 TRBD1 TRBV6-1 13 CASRWTGADGYTF
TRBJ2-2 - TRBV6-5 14 CASSYSPRGGELFF
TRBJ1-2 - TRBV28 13 CASSTGQFYGYTF
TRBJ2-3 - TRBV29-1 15 CSVPPPNRSTDTQYF
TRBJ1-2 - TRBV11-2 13 CASSQTGFLGYTF
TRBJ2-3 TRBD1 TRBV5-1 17 CASSLTATGVRTDTQYF
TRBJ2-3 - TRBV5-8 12 CASSLIRDTQYF
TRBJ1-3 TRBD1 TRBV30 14 CAWRGQGPGNTIYF
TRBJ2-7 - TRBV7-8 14 CASSLAPVPYEQYF
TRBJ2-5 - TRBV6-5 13 CASSLQGTETQYF